The TCR beta chain under discussion was sequenced for a study of CD8 T cells in Susac syndrome. It was with random hexamers that roughly 0.45 to 1 ug RNA was reverse transcribed. TCR beta CDR3 was amplified by immunoSEQ covering 54 Vbeta and 13 Jbeta. TCRdb redid the calling of the immunoSEQ multiplex PCR reads with MiXCR, one entry per CDR3 protein. The sample has approximately 160,000 distinct CDR3 sequences; approximately 93% are singletons. The CDR3 extends over 14 amino acids. The ends lost 5 bases at V and 6 bases at J; junction bases unmatched: 9. Germline loops: CDR1 KGHSH, CDR2 LQKENI. In the case of this clonotype: Its specificity is not known.

Study-level points and caveats: It was acknowledged in the study that its TCR sequencing and HLA analysis involved a relatively small number of individuals.

Relapsing-remitting disease, either stable or active, was present in the treatment-naive patients who were the multiple sclerosis controls. This TCR was sampled from a human donor with multiple sclerosis. Sequenced sample: CD4+ T cells from PBMCs. This chain links TRBV18 with TRBJ2-7; 8 bases fit TRBD1. The CDR3 loop reads CASSTRQGRREQYF. The CDR3 DNA reads TGTGCCAGCTCAACTCGACAGGGGAGGCGCGAGCAGTACTTC.